The 32 T cell receptor beta chains given below trace back to one sample, sequenced in a study of blood T cell repertoires in COVID-19. Measured with immunoSEQ multiplex PCR; TCRdb has only the in-frame clones, and not every one. The data hold 150,000 to 190,000 clones, with approximately 85% observed a single time. The material sequenced was peripheral blood. All receptors derive from a woman aged 55-75 years with COVID-19, enrolled during active disease.

The V gene is TRBV9, the J gene TRBJ2-1; 8 nucleotides agree with TRBD2. The ends lost 0 bases at V and 9 bases at J; junction bases unmatched: 8. CDR1 is SGDLS, CDR2 YYNGEE, per germline. The CDR3 totals 15 residues. CDR3: CASSVGVSGSGEQFF. As DNA, the CDR3 is TGTGCCAGCAGCGTAGGGGTAAGCGGGAGTGGTGAGCAGTTCTTC.

The rearrangement joins TRBV6-1 to TRBJ1-2; D remains ambiguous. Germline loops: CDR1 MNHNS, CDR2 SASEGT. The V end was cut by 0 bases, the J end by 8 bases, with 10 bases between. The CDR3 is 13 amino acids. CDR3 sequence (DNA): TGTGCCAGCAGTGAAGCGGCGGGAGTAGGCTACACCTTC. As protein: CASSEAAGVGYTF.

V is TRBV5-4 and J is TRBJ2-2; D might be TRBD2 (5 bases). Looked up from germline, CDR1 is SGHNT and CDR2 is YYREEE (reference sequence). V shed 4 bases and J shed 0 bases, with 10 bases lying between them. The CDR3 spans 15 residues. The CDR3 DNA follows: TGTGCCAGCAGCCCGGGGATATCGAACACCGGGGAGCTGTTTTTT. This translates into CASSPGISNTGELFF.

The rearrangement links TRBV14 to TRBJ1-1, with 8 bases fitting TRBD1. Unmatched junction bases numbered 3, after V lost 1 base and J lost 2 bases. Germline V gives CDR1 SGHDN, CDR2 FVKESK. This CDR3 has 15 residues. CDR3: CASSQGTGHNTEAFF. The CDR3 nucleotides read TGTGCCAGCAGCCAAGGGACAGGGCATAACACTGAAGCTTTCTTT.

The sample holds one count of this clone. This chain links TRBV7-3 with TRBJ2-1; 10 nucleotides match TRBD1. The CDR3 is 15 amino acids. From germline, CDR1 is SGHTA and CDR2 FQGTGA. V lost 5 bases and J lost 7; bases outside the gene matches: 8. CDR3 DNA sequence: TGTGCCAGCAGCGCGACAGGGGGCGCAGGAAATGAGCAGTTCTTC. This sequence encodes CASSATGGAGNEQFF. Using reference TRBV7-3 and TRBJ2-1 for the parts outside the CDR3, the full variable domain is GAGVSQTPSNKVTEKGKYVELRCDPISGHTALYWYRQSLGQGPEFLIYFQGTGAADDSGLPNDRFFAVRPEGSVSTLKIQRTERGDSAVYLCASSATGGAGNEQFFGPGTRLTVL.

J is TRBJ2-1 and V is TRBV3-1 (or the pseudogene TRBV3-2); the match to TRBD1 covers 9 bases. Germline CDR1 and CDR2: LGHDT and YNNKEL (reference sequence). The CDR3 runs to 16 residues. The V and J ends lost 6 bases and 8 bases, in that order; junction bases with no gene match: 14. CDR3 amino acids: CASRPRTGAVSDEQFF. CDR3 nucleotide sequence: TGTGCCAGCAGGCCCCGGACAGGGGCCGTTTCGGATGAGCAGTTCTTC.

The CDR3 sequence is CASSLFTGGPGQPQHF. CDR3 nucleotide sequence: TGTGCCAGCAGCTTATTCACAGGGGGTCCTGGGCAGCCCCAGCATTTT. The V and J genes are TRBV7-9 and TRBJ1-5; TRBD1 aligns across 8 bases. This CDR3 region has 16 residues. The trim removed 2 bases at V and 7 bases at J, leaving 10 bases unmatched. Germline CDR1 reads SEHNR; CDR2 reads FQNEAQ (reference sequence).

The chain employs TRBV9 and TRBJ1-1; no firm D call. This CDR3 has 13 amino acids. The V gene's germline CDR1 is SGDLS and CDR2 YYNGEE. The ends were cut back, 1 base at V and 1 base at J, with 5 bases in the middle. CDR3 nucleotides: TGTGCCAGCAGCGTAAAAGCGAACACTGAAGCTTTCTTT. This codes for CASSVKANTEAFF.

V gene TRBV7-9 combines with J gene TRBJ1-5, with a weak D call TRBD1 (6 bases). Germline V gene sequence: CDR1 SEHNR, CDR2 FQNEAQ (reference sequence). This CDR3 spans 14 amino acids. The V and J ends lost 5 bases and 3 bases respectively, with 11 bases between them. The CDR3 coding sequence is TGTGCCAGCAGCCCACAGGGAACCAATCAGCCCCAGCATTTT. Its translation: CASSPQGTNQPQHF.

V is TRBV18 and J is TRBJ2-5; 8 bases fit TRBD2. Germline assignment: CDR1 KGHSH and CDR2 LQKENI. The V gene end was trimmed by 5 bases and the J gene end by 7 bases; junction bases not matched to a gene: 12. The CDR3 spans 15 residues. DNA for the CDR3: TGTGCCAGCTCAGCACGGACTAGCCGATCCGGGACCCAGTACTTC. Translating it yields CASSARTSRSGTQYF. Drawing the rest from reference TRBV18 and TRBJ2-5, the complete variable domain is NAGVMQNPRHLVRRRGQEARLRCSPMKGHSHVYWYRQLPEEGLKFMVYLQKENIIDESGMPKERFSAEFPKEGPSILRIQQVVRGDSAAYFCASSARTSRSGTQYFGPGTRLLVL.

The chain recombines TRBV24-1 with TRBJ2-1; TRBD2 aligns across 8 bases. This CDR3 has 16 amino acids. J gave up 3 bases and V 3 bases, and 6 bases lay outside the gene matches. Per germline, CDR1 KGHDR and CDR2 SFDVKD. The CDR3: CATSDPASGGYNEQFF. The CDR3 DNA reads TGTGCCACCAGTGATCCGGCGAGCGGGGGCTACAATGAGCAGTTCTTC.

The chain carries TRBV14 and TRBJ1-2; 8 bases are shared with TRBD1. Germline CDR1 SGHDN, CDR2 FVKESK. This CDR3 contains 15 residues. The trim removed 2 bases at V and 4 bases at J, leaving 6 bases unmatched. The CDR3 DNA reads as TGTGCCAGCAGCCAACAGGGGGCGCAAAGCTATGGCTACACCTTC. Protein product: CASSQQGAQSYGYTF.

The gene calls are TRBV6-5 and TRBJ1-2, with unresolved D. There are 14 residues in the CDR3. Trimming took off 6 bases at V and 4 bases at J, with 15 bases between the two ends. CDR1 MNHEY and CDR2 SVGAGI come from the germline V gene. CDR3 bases: TGTGCCAGCAGATGGACGGACTATCGCTATGGCTACACCTTC. Protein product: CASRWTDYRYGYTF.

This CDR3 is CASSLGSSGNQPQHF. CDR3 bases: TGTGCCAGCAGCTTAGGTTCTTCGGGCAATCAGCCCCAGCATTTT. This rearrangement joins TRBV7-9 to TRBJ1-5; D remains ambiguous. CDR1 and CDR2 from the germline V gene are SEHNR and FQNEAQ (reference sequence). V lost 1 base, J lost 2 bases, and 9 bases lay in between. The CDR3 runs 15 residues.

This sequence joins TRBV20-1 and TRBJ1-3; no definite D call. The germline V gene has CDR1 DFQATT and CDR2 SNEGSKA (reference sequence). The V end was cut by 3 bases, the J end by 0 bases, with 12 bases between. CDR3 size: 15 residues. CDR3 amino acids: CSASRGSSSGNTIYF. As DNA, the CDR3 is TGCAGTGCTAGTAGAGGCAGCAGCTCTGGAAACACCATATATTTT.

This rearrangement joins TRBV19 to TRBJ1-1; the D gene is possibly TRBD1 (5 bases). CDR1 and CDR2 from the germline V gene are LNHDA and SQIVND (reference sequence). V was clipped by 9 bases and J by 5 bases, with 13 bases between them. This CDR3 comprises 12 residues. CDR3 region: CASTAGYTEAFF. The CDR3 nucleotides read TGTGCCAGCACAGCAGGGTATACTGAAGCTTTCTTT.

This chain links TRBV7-2 with TRBJ2-4; 7 nucleotides line up with TRBD1. The CDR3 has 16 residues. The germline CDR1 and CDR2 sequences are SGHTA and FQGNSA. V gave up 6 bases and J gave up 0 bases; unmatched junction bases: 8. DNA for the CDR3: TGTGCCAGCAGTCCTCAGGGGGTACTAGCCAAAAACATTCAGTACTTC. It translates to CASSPQGVLAKNIQYF.

The CDR3: CATGGRANVLTF. Written as DNA, the CDR3 is TGTGCCACCGGGGGACGAGCCAACGTCCTGACTTTC. This chain joins TRBV19 and TRBJ2-6; a weak D match, TRBD2 (6 bases). The CDR3 consists of 12 residues. CDR1 LNHDA and CDR2 SQIVND come from the germline V gene (reference sequence). Trimming took off 10 bases at V and 7 bases at J, with 11 bases between the two ends.

This chain links TRBV2 with TRBJ1-4; possible D gene TRBD1, 6 bases. Trimming stripped 6 bases from V and 13 bases from J, with 15 bases between. CDR3 length: 12 amino acids. CDR1 and CDR2 (germline): SNHLY, FYNNEI. The CDR3 is CASSYGTQRLFF. Written as DNA, the CDR3 is TGTGCCAGCAGCTACGGGACACAAAGACTGTTTTTT. The whole variable domain, remainder taken from reference TRBV2 and TRBJ1-4, is EPEVTQTPSHQVTQMGQEVILRCVPISNHLYFYWYRQILGQKVEFLVSFYNNEISEKSEIFDDQFSVERPDGSNFTLKIRSTKLEDSAMYFCASSYGTQRLFFGSGTQLSVL.

This chain links TRBV6-2 or TRBV6-3 with TRBJ1-1; TRBD1 is a possible D gene (5 bases). The germline gives CDR1 MNHEY, CDR2 SVGEGT. The CDR3 length is 15 residues. Between the trimmed V and J ends, which lost 3 bases and 1 base, there was a span of 12 bases. Here the CDR3 DNA reads TGTGCCAGCAGTTATCGCAAGACAGAGAACACTGAAGCTTTCTTT. Encoded protein: CASSYRKTENTEAFF.

CDR3 amino acids: CASSTSGQHSEAFF. DNA of the CDR3: TGTGCCAGCAGCACTTCTGGACAGCACTCTGAAGCTTTCTTT. The J gene is TRBJ1-1, the V gene TRBV9; D perhaps matches TRBD1 (6 bases). This CDR3 is 14 amino acids long. Trimming pared 4 bases from V and 6 bases from J, leaving 16 bases between. The germline CDR1 and CDR2 sequences are SGDLS and YYNGEE.

This rearrangement joins TRBV4-1 to TRBJ1-4; no reliable D call. V dropped 0 bases and J dropped 0 bases, with 8 bases sitting between them. The length of the CDR3 is 16 residues. Germline V gene lookup returns CDR1 MGHRA and CDR2 YSYEKL. The CDR3 loop reads CASSQETGSTNEKLFF. CDR3 sequence (DNA): TGCGCCAGCAGCCAAGAAACGGGGTCAACTAATGAAAAACTGTTTTTT.

The rearrangement uses TRBV6-2 or TRBV6-3 and TRBJ1-4; 8 nucleotides line up with TRBD1. The CDR3 is 15 amino acids. CDR1 and CDR2 (germline): MNHEY, SVGEGT. The trim removed 5 bases at V and 7 bases at J, leaving 9 bases unmatched. The CDR3: CASSPPRTGIEKLFF. As DNA, the CDR3 is TGTGCCAGCAGTCCACCCCGGACAGGGATTGAAAAACTGTTTTTT.

The rearrangement uses TRBV6-5 and TRBJ2-2; possibly TRBD1 for D (6 bases). Germline V lookup: CDR1 MNHEY, CDR2 SVGAGI. This CDR3 is 15 amino acids long. V gave up 9 bases and J gave up 6 bases, with 20 bases separating them. The CDR3 DNA is TGTGCCAGTATTGCCGGGACATCGAGTGCCGGGGAGCTGTTTTTT. As protein: CASIAGTSSAGELFF.

This clone was counted only a few times. The V gene is TRBV6-5, the J gene TRBJ1-2, with D maybe TRBD1 (5 bases). V was shortened by 10 bases and J by 4 bases, with 16 bases between the two germline ends. CDR3 length: 13 amino acids. Germline-derived CDR1 and CDR2 are MNHEY and SVGAGI. For the CDR3, the DNA is TGTGCCAACAAAGTCGACAGTATCTATGGCTACACCTTC. This codes for CANKVDSIYGYTF.

The rearrangement uses TRBV25-1 and TRBJ1-6, with TRBD1 as a possible D gene (6 bases). The V gene's germline CDR1 is MGHDK and CDR2 SYGVNS. This CDR3 has 15 amino acids. Trimming took 6 bases from V and 6 from J, leaving 15 bases between them. CDR3 protein: CASRPVGGGNSPLHF. The DNA of the CDR3 is TGTGCCAGCAGACCTGTAGGGGGGGGTAATTCACCCCTCCACTTT.

This clone was recorded once. The chain joins TRBV19 to TRBJ2-1; TRBD2 matches at 8 bases. This CDR3 is built from 15 residues. The J segment lost 8 bases and the V segment lost 3 bases, leaving 9 bases of the junction unmatched. Germline V gives CDR1 LNHDA, CDR2 SQIVND (reference sequence). The DNA of the CDR3 is TGTGCCAGTAGTATTACGCCGGGAGGGCCCTATGAGCAGTTCTTC. It codes for CASSITPGGPYEQFF. Full variable domain (rest looked up from reference TRBV19 and TRBJ2-1): DGGITQSPKYLFRKEGQNVTLSCEQNLNHDAMYWYRQDPGQGLRLIYYSQIVNDFQKGDIAEGYSVSREKKESFPLTVTSAQKNPTAFYLCASSITPGGPYEQFFGPGTRLTVL.

The gene calls are TRBV5-1 and TRBJ1-2; the D gene is possibly TRBD1 (6 bases). This CDR3 contains 15 residues. V lost 0 bases and J 6 bases, leaving 15 bases between the germline ends. In germline, CDR1 is SGHRS, CDR2 YFSETQ. CDR3: CASSLVIGGADGYTF. The CDR3 coding sequence is TGCGCCAGCAGCTTGGTCATCGGGGGGGCGGATGGCTACACCTTC.

The genes are TRBV5-4 and TRBJ1-3; D is unresolved. The CDR3 length is 16 residues. In germline, CDR1 is SGHNT, CDR2 YYREEE (reference sequence). V lost 1 base and J lost 0, with 11 bases in between. DNA of the CDR3: TGTGCCAGCAGCTTGTGGAGGGAGAGCTCTGGAAACACCATATATTTT. This gives the protein CASSLWRESSGNTIYF.

The chain uses TRBV2 and TRBJ1-5; weak D call: TRBD1 (6 bases). The CDR3 contains 16 residues. V lost 6 bases and J lost 1, with 16 bases in between. The germline V gene has CDR1 SNHLY and CDR2 FYNNEI. CDR3 loop: CASRDQTGLSNQPQHF. In DNA form, the CDR3 reads TGTGCCAGCAGGGACCAAACAGGGTTGAGCAATCAGCCCCAGCATTTT.

This clone has more than one count but fewer than ten. The rearrangement links TRBV3-1 (or the pseudogene TRBV3-2) to TRBJ2-7; D gene ambiguous. Trimming shortened V by 5 bases and J by 5 bases, and 16 bases separated the two germline ends. The CDR3 extends over 14 amino acids. Germline V gives CDR1 LGHDT, CDR2 YNNKEL (reference sequence). This CDR3 reads CASSTRLRIDEQYF. In DNA form, the CDR3 reads TGTGCCAGCAGCACTCGTCTTCGTATAGACGAGCAGTACTTC.

The V and J genes are TRBV27 and TRBJ1-3, with unresolved D. CDR3 size: 13 residues. Deletions cut 7 bases from V and 0 bases from J, with 7 bases between. The germline CDR1 and CDR2 sequences are MNHEY and SMNVEV (reference sequence). This CDR3 reads CASTPSSGNTIYF. The CDR3 DNA reads as TGTGCCAGCACCCCGAGCTCTGGAAACACCATATATTTT.